A single sample is the source of the 29 T cell receptor beta chains below, sequenced in a study of cytomegalovirus exposure and HLA in healthy donors. 60 Vbeta and 13 Jbeta primers were used in PCR. Here immunoSEQ multiplex PCR was the method, and the copy in TCRdb shows in-frame clones only, minus some. The sample includes about 90,000 clones, about 67% of them seen just once. Material for sequencing was PBMCs. Receptor source: a woman aged 18 to 35 in good health and CMV-seropositive.

This clone showed up just a few times. As DNA, the CDR3 is TGTGCCAGCAGTTTCCTACTATATGGCTACACCTTC. Its protein product is CASSFLLYGYTF. The rearrangement links TRBV28 to TRBJ1-2; no clear D. Between the trimmed V and J ends, which lost 3 bases and 5 bases, there was a span of 7 bases. The CDR3 is 12 residues long. CDR1 is MDHEN, CDR2 SYDVKM, per germline.

The rearrangement uses TRBV25-1 and TRBJ1-1; 7 nucleotides line up with TRBD1. The CDR3 contains 14 residues. V dropped 1 base and J dropped 11; count of bases not matched to a gene: 10. CDR1 MGHDK and CDR2 SYGVNS come from the germline V gene. The CDR3 DNA reads TGTGCCAGCAGTGAATTTAAGGGGGCCGACCGGGCTTTCTTT. Amino acid sequence: CASSEFKGADRAFF.

V usage is TRBV11-2 and J usage is TRBJ2-5; 8 bases agree with TRBD2. Unmatched junction bases numbered 9, after V lost 4 bases and J lost 5 bases. CDR1 is SGHAT and CDR2 is FQNNGV in the germline V gene. This CDR3 region has 15 residues. The CDR3 DNA sequence: TGTGCCAGCAGCTCCCCCGGGGGGGTAGGCGAGACCCAGTACTTC. Translated: CASSSPGGVGETQYF. Based on the CDR3 plus reference TRBV11-2 and TRBJ2-5, the full variable domain is EAGVAQSPRYKIIEKRQSVAFWCNPISGHATLYWYQQILGQGPKLLIQFQNNGVVDDSQLPKDRFSAERLKGVDSTLKIQPAKLEDSAVYLCASSSPGGVGETQYFGPGTRLLVL.

The V and J genes are TRBV5-1 and TRBJ2-3; TRBD1 aligns across 8 bases. This CDR3 contains 17 residues. Looked up from germline, CDR1 is SGHRS and CDR2 is YFSETQ. The V segment lost 4 bases and the J segment 2 bases; nucleotides outside the gene matches: 12. DNA for the CDR3: TGCGCCAGCAGCGCCGGGACAGGAAGGGGGATCACAGATACGCAGTATTTT. The encoded protein is CASSAGTGRGITDTQYF.

The gene calls are TRBV9 and TRBJ2-1, with TRBD2 matching over 8 bases. CDR1 is SGDLS, CDR2 YYNGEE, per germline. This CDR3 contains 16 residues. The V and J ends lost 0 bases and 4 bases, in that order; junction bases with no gene match: 6. The CDR3 DNA is TGTGCCAGCAGCGTAGTGGGGAGCGGGGGTTACAATGAGCAGTTCTTC. Amino acid sequence: CASSVVGSGGYNEQFF.

This chain uses TRBV19 with TRBJ2-7; D not resolved. V shed 10 bases and J shed 0 bases, with 13 bases lying between them. The CDR3 loop spans 13 amino acids. Germline lookup yields CDR1 LNHDA and CDR2 SQIVND (reference sequence). The CDR3 spells CATSFRYSYEQYF. The CDR3 DNA follows: TGTGCCACCTCCTTCCGGTACTCCTACGAGCAGTACTTC.

CDR3 amino acids: CASSLKGIHYGYTF. DNA for the CDR3: TGTGCCAGCAGTTTAAAGGGGATACACTATGGCTACACCTTC. The chain couples TRBV28 to TRBJ1-2, with D perhaps TRBD1 (5 bases). This CDR3 is built from 14 residues. Trimming left V 2 bases short and J 3 bases short, with 10 bases between. Germline assignment: CDR1 MDHEN and CDR2 SYDVKM.

Only one count was recorded for this clone. The rearrangement joins TRBV7-9 to TRBJ1-2; D is uncertain. The CDR3 has 15 residues. V lost 0 bases and J 1 base, leaving 9 bases between the germline ends. Germline V CDR1 and CDR2: SEHNR, FQNEAQ (reference sequence). The DNA for the CDR3 is TGTGCCAGCAGCTTAGCGGAGGGCGGTAACTATGGCTACACCTTC. This translates into CASSLAEGGNYGYTF.

This sequence joins TRBV7-9 and TRBJ1-4; TRBD1 agrees at 9 bases. Germline CDR1 reads SEHNR; CDR2 reads FQNEAQ (reference sequence). This CDR3 comprises 16 residues. With V trimmed by 4 bases and J by 6 bases, 9 bases remained unmatched. CDR3: CASSSPGTGNDEKLFF. The CDR3 coding sequence is TGTGCCAGCAGCTCCCCCGGGACAGGGAATGATGAAAAACTGTTTTTT.

The chain is built from TRBV6-5 and TRBJ2-5, with 14 nucleotides matching TRBD2. Germline values: CDR1 MNHEY, CDR2 SVGAGI. There are 14 residues in the CDR3. V lost 2 bases and J lost 7; bases outside the gene matches: 0. The CDR3: CASSYGLAGGTQYF. Written as DNA, the CDR3 is TGTGCCAGCAGTTACGGACTAGCGGGAGGGACCCAGTACTTC.

The chain recombines TRBV6-1 with TRBJ2-1; TRBD1 might be the D (6 bases). The ends were cut back, 0 bases at V and 4 bases at J, with 13 bases in the middle. CDR1 is MNHNS, CDR2 SASEGT, per germline. This CDR3 has 16 amino acids. CDR3 coding DNA: TGTGCCAGCAGTGAAGCTTGGGACAAACCATACAATGAGCAGTTCTTC. This sequence encodes CASSEAWDKPYNEQFF.

There are a few counts of this clone. The chain employs TRBV19 and TRBJ2-4, with D perhaps matching TRBD2 (5 bases). Germline V gene data show CDR1 as LNHDA and CDR2 as SQIVND (reference sequence). V lost 2 bases and J lost 4, with 21 bases in between. The CDR3 length is 18 residues. The CDR3 region is CASSISPRRGGEKNIQYF. Written as DNA, the CDR3 is TGTGCCAGTAGTATATCGCCCCGCAGAGGAGGTGAAAAAAACATTCAGTACTTC.

V is TRBV19 and J is TRBJ2-5; the D gene is possibly TRBD2 (6 bases). V was cut by 5 bases and J by 0 bases, with 10 bases left in between. CDR3 length: 14 residues. The germline gives CDR1 LNHDA, CDR2 SQIVND (reference sequence). The chain's CDR3 is CASSSGGNQETQYF. In nucleotides, the CDR3 is TGTGCCAGTAGTTCTGGCGGGAACCAAGAGACCCAGTACTTC.

A few counts support this clone. The genes are TRBV6-4 and TRBJ2-1, with unresolved D. Germline loops: CDR1 MRHNA, CDR2 SNTAGT. The CDR3 is 13 amino acids. Trimming stripped 2 bases from V and 6 bases from J, with 8 bases between. CDR3 bases: TGTGCCAGCAGTGACGCGCCCTCCAATGAGCAGTTCTTC. This translates into CASSDAPSNEQFF.

This rearrangement joins TRBV6-1 to TRBJ1-3; TRBD1 is a possible D gene (6 bases). The V end was cut by 2 bases, the J end by 4 bases, with 9 bases between. The CDR3 extends over 14 amino acids. The V gene's germline CDR1 is MNHNS and CDR2 SASEGT. The CDR3 protein is CASSESGQGNTIYF. As DNA, the CDR3 is TGTGCCAGCAGTGAATCGGGACAAGGAAACACCATATATTTT.

The CDR3 coding sequence is TGTGCCAGCAGTGAATTGGGACAGGGCGCTGAAGCTTTCTTT. Translating it yields CASSELGQGAEAFF. The chain links TRBV2 to TRBJ1-1, with TRBD1 matching 9 bases. With V trimmed by 2 bases and J by 6 bases, 4 bases remained unmatched. This CDR3 region has 14 residues. Germline CDR1 SNHLY, CDR2 FYNNEI.

This clone has just a few counts. The chain couples TRBV30 to TRBJ2-7; perhaps TRBD2 as D (5 bases). Trimming removed 4 bases at V and 7 bases at J, with 11 bases between. CDR3 size: 11 residues. Germline V gives CDR1 GTSNPN, CDR2 SVGIG (reference sequence). Here the CDR3 DNA reads TGTGCCTGGATAGACGGGGAAGAGCAGTACTTC. Its translation is CAWIDGEEQYF.

V usage is TRBV28 and J usage is TRBJ2-1; TRBD1 matches at 7 bases. The CDR3 length is 16 residues. J lost 3 bases, V lost 2 bases, and 7 bases had no gene match. Germline loops: CDR1 MDHEN, CDR2 SYDVKM. CDR3 nucleotides: TGTGCCAGCAGTTTAGGCGACAGGGCGAACTACAATGAGCAGTTCTTC. Residues: CASSLGDRANYNEQFF.

In this sample, this clone turned up a few times. The rearrangement uses TRBV9 and TRBJ2-7; D remains unclear. V gave up 4 bases and J gave up 6 bases, with 14 bases separating them. CDR1 SGDLS and CDR2 YYNGEE come from the germline V gene. The CDR3 totals 13 residues. The CDR3 DNA is TGTGCCAGCAGCCTCCTGGGCTTAGGCGAGCAGTACTTC. It encodes CASSLLGLGEQYF.

The rearrangement uses TRBV7-2 and TRBJ2-3; 8 nucleotides line up with TRBD2. The CDR3 runs to 16 residues. Germline CDR1 SGHTA, CDR2 FQGNSA. V shed 1 base, J shed 5 bases, and the junction held 8 bases outside the gene matches. CDR3 nucleotides: TGTGCCAGCAGCTTAGGTGCGGGGGGCCGTGTAGATACGCAGTATTTT. Protein sequence: CASSLGAGGRVDTQYF.

There are a few counts of this clone. The chain couples TRBV18 to TRBJ1-2; no clear D. Looked up from germline, CDR1 is KGHSH and CDR2 is LQKENI. The length of the CDR3 is 13 residues. V shed 2 bases and J shed 7 bases, with 11 bases lying between them. The CDR3 nucleotides read TGTGCCAGCTCACCAGTAACAGAGGGTGGCTACACCTTC. Translated: CASSPVTEGGYTF.

The rearrangement links TRBV2 to TRBJ2-3; possibly TRBD1 for D (6 bases). V was pared by 7 bases and J by 10 bases, with 18 bases between. Per germline, CDR1 SNHLY and CDR2 FYNNEI. There are 13 residues in the CDR3. DNA of the CDR3: TGTGCCAGCACCCAGACAGGATCGAGGGCGCAGTATTTT. Translation gives CASTQTGSRAQYF.

The V and J genes are TRBV7-3 and TRBJ1-5, with D possibly matching TRBD1 (5 bases). CDR1 and CDR2 (germline): SGHTA, FQGTGA. V lost 5 bases and J 5 bases, leaving 16 bases between the germline ends. The CDR3 consists of 15 residues. The CDR3 reads CASSGRGGDDQPQHF. The CDR3 DNA reads as TGTGCCAGCAGCGGCCGGGGGGGGGATGATCAGCCCCAGCATTTT.

V gene TRBV7-2 combines with J gene TRBJ1-3, with D perhaps matching TRBD1 (5 bases). V shed 2 bases and J shed 0 bases, with 8 bases lying between them. Germline lookup yields CDR1 SGHTA and CDR2 FQGNSA. The CDR3 extends over 15 amino acids. CDR3 protein: CASSLRQSSGNTIYF. CDR3 DNA: TGTGCCAGCAGCTTAAGACAGAGCTCTGGAAACACCATATATTTT.

This clone has just a few counts. The chain employs TRBV5-4 and TRBJ2-1; 9 nucleotides agree with TRBD1. J lost 6 bases, V lost 2 bases, and 6 bases had no gene match. CDR1 is SGHNT, CDR2 YYREEE, per germline (reference sequence). This CDR3 is 15 amino acids long. The CDR3 nucleotides read TGTGCCAGCAGCTTAGGACAGGGGCCATTCAATGAGCAGTTCTTC. Translation: CASSLGQGPFNEQFF.

This clone was seen a few times. The chain links TRBV2 to TRBJ1-2, with D hard to call. The V gene lost 11 bases and the J gene lost 0 bases, with 10 bases spanning the gap. This CDR3 contains 12 residues. The germline CDR1 and CDR2 sequences are SNHLY and FYNNEI. The CDR3 DNA reads TGTGCCTTTCAGATTTCTAACTATGGCTACACCTTC. Protein product: CAFQISNYGYTF.

This clone was seen a few times. The rearrangement joins TRBV5-6 to TRBJ2-2; no definite D call. CDR3 size: 15 residues. CDR1 and CDR2 from the germline V gene are SGHDT and YYEEEE. V lost 0 bases and J 3 bases, leaving 9 bases between the germline ends. The CDR3 here is CASSLVRQYTGELFF. The CDR3 DNA reads as TGTGCCAGCAGCTTGGTGCGGCAGTACACCGGGGAGCTGTTTTTT.

The genes are TRBV4-3 and TRBJ1-6, with TRBD1 matching 8 bases. The germline V gene encodes CDR1 LGHNA and CDR2 YSLEER. The CDR3 consists of 16 residues. J gave up 1 base and V 4 bases, and 3 bases lay outside the gene matches. CDR3 amino acids: CASSRYRGSYNSPLHF. CDR3 nucleotide sequence: TGCGCCAGCAGCCGGTACAGGGGGTCCTATAATTCACCCCTCCACTTT.

This chain links TRBV6-5 with TRBJ2-1, with 12 bases identical to TRBD2. The CDR3 is 15 amino acids. CDR1 is MNHEY and CDR2 is SVGAGI in the germline V gene. V lost 6 bases and J lost 6; bases outside the gene matches: 6. This CDR3 is CASSFLAGGTNEQFF. CDR3 in DNA: TGTGCCAGCAGCTTTCTAGCGGGAGGGACCAATGAGCAGTTCTTC.